A single sample gave rise to the 21 T cell receptor beta chains below, sequenced in a study of T-cell reconstitution after alpha-beta-depleted transplantation in children. A library of TCRbeta sequences, prepared with unique molecular identifiers, was generated. Via MiXCR, TCRdb re-called the PCR reads, giving one row per CDR3 protein. The sample includes about 640,000 distinct CDR3 sequences, 15% to 20% seen only once; the top ten take approximately 1%. This material consisted of PBMCs from the stem cell graft donor, taken from the stem cell graft. The receptors here all came from a human donor who donated a stem cell graft to a child with acute myeloid leukemia.

Of note for this clonotype: A much bigger clone sits one base away, suggesting this may be a read error. V usage is TRBV20-1 and J usage is TRBJ1-1, with no clear D. Trimming cost V 2 bases and J 1 base, with 11 bases left between them. Germline-derived CDR1 and CDR2 are DFQATT and SNEGSKA (reference sequence). The CDR3 is 14 residues long. The CDR3 loop is CSARYSTGNTEAFF. The CDR3 DNA reads as TGCAGTGCTAGATATTCGACGGGGAACACTGAAGCTTTCTTT.

CDR3 sequence (DNA): TGTGCCACCAGCAGAAACTTAGACAGGGTGGGGAATCAGCCCCAGCATTTT. It translates to CATSRNLDRVGNQPQHF. The chain employs TRBV15 and TRBJ1-5; 7 nucleotides agree with TRBD1. After removal of 2 bases from V and 4 bases from J, the junction contained 11 bases not matched to a gene. Germline V gene data show CDR1 as LNHNV and CDR2 as YYDKDF (reference sequence). CDR3 length: 17 residues.

Many counts were recorded for this clonotype. This rearrangement joins TRBV20-1 to TRBJ2-4, with no clear D. Germline assignment: CDR1 DFQATT and CDR2 SNEGSKA (reference sequence). This CDR3 has 14 residues. The V gene lost 3 bases and the J gene lost 1 base, with 10 bases spanning the gap. The CDR3 region has the DNA TGCAGTGCTAGGGGTGGGTGGGCCAAAAACATTCAGTACTTC. It codes for CSARGGWAKNIQYF.

The chain links TRBV7-6 to TRBJ1-1, with a possible D match to TRBD1 (5 bases). Trimming left V 5 bases short and J 8 bases short, with 15 bases between. This CDR3 spans 13 amino acids. Germline loops: CDR1 SGHVS, CDR2 FNYEAQ. The CDR3 here is CASSDSTAGEAFF. The CDR3 DNA reads as TGTGCCAGCAGCGATTCGACAGCGGGGGAAGCTTTCTTT.

This clonotype was detected many times. The rearrangement links TRBV20-1 to TRBJ1-5, with no clear D. Germline lookup yields CDR1 DFQATT and CDR2 SNEGSKA (reference sequence). This CDR3 region has 13 residues. Trimming removed 1 base at V and 4 bases at J, with 8 bases between. Here the CDR3 reads CSARALLNQPQHF. The CDR3 DNA sequence: TGCAGTGCTAGAGCTCTCCTGAATCAGCCCCAGCATTTT.

There are many counts of this clonotype. V and J are TRBV5-6 and TRBJ1-1, with D tentatively TRBD1 (6 bases). Germline values: CDR1 SGHDT, CDR2 YYEEEE. This CDR3 spans 14 amino acids. V was shortened by 3 bases and J by 1 base, with 10 bases between the two germline ends. Written as DNA, the CDR3 is TGTGCCAGCAGCTCACTACAGGGGAACACTGAAGCTTTCTTT. Its translation: CASSSLQGNTEAFF. Supplemented by reference TRBV5-6 and TRBJ1-1, the full variable domain reads DAGVTQSPTHLIKTRGQQVTLRCSPKSGHDTVSWYQQALGQGPQFIFQYYEEEERQRGNFPDRFSGHQFPNYSSELNVNALLLGDSALYLCASSSLQGNTEAFFGQGTRLTVV.

The J gene is TRBJ2-1, the V gene TRBV5-1, with D perhaps being TRBD1 or TRBD2 (5 bases each). CDR3 length: 18 residues. Between the trimmed V and J ends, which lost 2 bases and 2 bases, there was a span of 20 bases. CDR1 SGHRS and CDR2 YFSETQ come from the germline V gene. Here the CDR3 reads CASSFGVYRGPTYNEQFF. The CDR3, as DNA: TGCGCCAGCAGCTTTGGGGTCTATCGGGGCCCGACCTACAATGAGCAGTTCTTC.

This clonotype was observed a handful of times. The rearrangement joins TRBV15 to TRBJ1-5; D possibly corresponds to TRBD1 (6 bases). This CDR3 is 14 amino acids long. Trimming stripped 4 bases from V and 4 bases from J, with 11 bases between. The germline V gene encodes CDR1 LNHNV and CDR2 YYDKDF (reference sequence). The CDR3 spells CATSTTGRNQPQHF. The CDR3 bases are TGTGCCACCAGCACGACAGGCCGTAATCAGCCCCAGCATTTT.

This clonotype came up once. The chain uses TRBV28 and TRBJ1-2, with 7 bases matching TRBD1. V lost 10 bases and J lost 4; bases outside the gene matches: 6. Germline V gene data show CDR1 as MDHEN and CDR2 as SYDVKM. The CDR3 length is 12 residues. CDR3 bases: TGTGCCACAGGGGGACGGATCTATGGCTACACCTTC. Residues: CATGGRIYGYTF.

This clonotype has more than one count but fewer than ten. The chain recombines TRBV7-2 with TRBJ2-7; D ambiguous. The CDR3 totals 14 residues. Between the trimmed V and J ends, which lost 0 bases and 6 bases, there was a span of 12 bases. The germline V gene encodes CDR1 SGHTA and CDR2 FQGNSA. CDR3 amino acids: CASSLAGRAGEQYV. CDR3 nucleotide sequence: TGTGCCAGCAGCTTAGCCGGTAGGGCAGGCGAGCAGTACGTC.

This clonotype was counted many times. The chain combines TRBV10-2 with TRBJ1-1; TRBD1 is a possible D gene (5 bases). The CDR3 consists of 14 residues. Germline assignment: CDR1 WSHSY and CDR2 SAAADI. Trimming stripped 2 bases from V and 4 bases from J, with 11 bases between. The CDR3 nucleotides read TGCGCCAGCAGTGAGGCAGGCACAGGCACTGAAGCTTTCTTT. Its translation: CASSEAGTGTEAFF.

This chain links TRBV4-1 with TRBJ1-5; D may be TRBD1 (6 bases). This CDR3 contains 14 residues. The ends were cut back, 4 bases at V and 6 bases at J, with 13 bases in the middle. From germline, CDR1 is MGHRA and CDR2 YSYEKL. This chain's CDR3 is CASSPTGQGQPQHF. The DNA of the CDR3 is TGCGCCAGCAGCCCAACAGGGCAGGGTCAGCCCCAGCATTTT.

This clonotype was observed many times. The chain carries TRBV20-1 and TRBJ2-3; the match to TRBD1 covers 8 bases. CDR1 is DFQATT and CDR2 is SNEGSKA in the germline V gene (reference sequence). This CDR3 comprises 14 residues. Unmatched junction bases numbered 8, after V lost 6 bases and J lost 3 bases. Written as DNA, the CDR3 is TGCAGTGCCCTACGGAGGACAGGGACAGATACGCAGTATTTT. Residues: CSALRRTGTDTQYF.

The chain carries TRBV6-1 and TRBJ2-3, with 11 bases identical to TRBD1. Unmatched junction bases numbered 3, after V lost 4 bases and J lost 3 bases. From germline, CDR1 is MNHNS and CDR2 SASEGT. This CDR3 comprises 15 residues. The CDR3 DNA reads as TGTGCCAGCAGTGCCGGGACAGGGGGAACAGATACGCAGTATTTT. This codes for CASSAGTGGTDTQYF.

This clonotype was counted only a few times. The rearrangement links TRBV15 to TRBJ2-1; TRBD1 matches 9 bases. Per germline, CDR1 LNHNV and CDR2 YYDKDF (reference sequence). This CDR3 contains 15 residues. The junction had 10 bases not matched to a gene; V was cut back by 11 bases and J by 2 bases. The CDR3 reads CAASGDRETYNEQFF. Written as DNA, the CDR3 is TGTGCCGCCTCCGGGGACAGGGAAACCTACAATGAGCAGTTCTTC.

The J gene is TRBJ1-1, the V gene TRBV5-1; 9 bases align to TRBD1. The J segment lost 0 bases and the V segment lost 0 bases, leaving 12 bases of the junction unmatched. The CDR3 runs 19 residues. Per germline, CDR1 SGHRS and CDR2 YFSETQ. The CDR3 reads CASSLAQRRQGEVNTEAFF. The CDR3 bases are TGCGCCAGCAGCTTGGCCCAACGCCGACAGGGGGAGGTGAACACTGAAGCTTTCTTT.

This sequence joins TRBV20-1 and TRBJ1-4; 10 positions agree with TRBD1. CDR1 and CDR2 from the germline V gene are DFQATT and SNEGSKA (reference sequence). This CDR3 contains 17 residues. V lost 0 bases, J lost 3 bases, and 7 bases stayed unmatched. Here the CDR3 reads CSARETRQGASNEKLFF. The CDR3 coding sequence is TGCAGTGCTAGAGAAACCCGACAGGGGGCTTCTAATGAAAAACTGTTTTTT.

As concerns this clonotype: One end of the junction does not line up with germline, which may come from a read error. This chain connects TRBV5-1 to TRBJ2-1, with D possibly being TRBD2 (6 bases). The CDR3 is 14 residues long. Per germline, CDR1 SGHRS and CDR2 YFSETQ. The DNA for the CDR3 is TGCGCCAGCAGCAAGACTAGTTCCTCCAATGAGCAGTTCTTC. Translation gives CASSKTSSSNEQFF.

Details on this clonotype: A much bigger clone sits one base away, suggesting this may be a read error. This rearrangement joins TRBV20-1 to TRBJ1-2, with D unclear. V dropped 0 bases and J dropped 6 bases, with 11 bases sitting between them. The CDR3 extends over 13 amino acids. Germline lookup yields CDR1 DFQATT and CDR2 SNEGSKA (reference sequence). The DNA for the CDR3 is TGCAGTGCTAGAGAGGGCAGGATGAATGGCTACACCTTC. Translated: CSAREGRMNGYTF.

The sample holds many counts of this clonotype. The chain has TRBV20-1 and TRBJ2-1; 12 positions agree with TRBD2. The CDR3 has 15 residues. The V gene's germline CDR1 is DFQATT and CDR2 SNEGSKA (reference sequence). With V trimmed by 2 bases and J by 5 bases, 4 bases remained unmatched. CDR3 sequence reads: CSARNTSGRHNEQFF. CDR3 bases: TGCAGTGCTAGAAATACTAGCGGGAGGCACAATGAGCAGTTCTTC.

J is TRBJ1-4 and V is TRBV5-1, with D possibly being TRBD1 (5 bases). Trimming took 3 bases from V and 8 from J, leaving 14 bases between them. The length of the CDR3 is 14 residues. Germline V gene data show CDR1 as SGHRS and CDR2 as YFSETQ. CDR3 sequence reads: CASSSGLQGEKLFF. The CDR3 region has the DNA TGCGCCAGCAGCTCGGGACTCCAGGGAGAAAAACTGTTTTTT.